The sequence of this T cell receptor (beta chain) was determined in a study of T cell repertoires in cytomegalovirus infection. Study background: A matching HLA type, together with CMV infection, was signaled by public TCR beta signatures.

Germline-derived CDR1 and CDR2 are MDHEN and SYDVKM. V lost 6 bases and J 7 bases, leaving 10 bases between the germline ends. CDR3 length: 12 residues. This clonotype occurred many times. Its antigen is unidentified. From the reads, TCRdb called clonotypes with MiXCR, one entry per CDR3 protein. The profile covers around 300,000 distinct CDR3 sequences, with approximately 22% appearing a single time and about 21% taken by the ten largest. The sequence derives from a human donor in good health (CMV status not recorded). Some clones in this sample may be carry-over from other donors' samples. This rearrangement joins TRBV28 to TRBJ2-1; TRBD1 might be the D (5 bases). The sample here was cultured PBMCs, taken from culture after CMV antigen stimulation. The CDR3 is CASRGPLNEQFF. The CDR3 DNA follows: TGTGCCAGCAGGGGGCCGTTGAATGAGCAGTTCTTC. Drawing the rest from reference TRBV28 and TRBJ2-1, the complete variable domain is DVKVTQSSRYLVKRTGEKVFLECVQDMDHENMFWYRQDPGLGLRLIYFSYDVKMKEKGDIPEGYSVSREKKERFSLILESASTNQTSMYLCASRGPLNEQFFGPGTRLTVL.